A selection of T cell receptor beta chains follows, all from one sample in a study of breast tumors, draining lymph nodes, adjacent tissues. Using its own MiXCR run on the multiplex PCR reads, TCRdb lists one record per CDR3 protein. The data contain 150,000 to 200,000 distinct CDR3 sequences, 31% of them seen just once; the ten biggest clones take up roughly 4%. Sample: axillary lymph node tissue. The receptors were gathered from a female donor with breast cancer. Some clones in this sample may be carry-over from other donors' samples. Both conserved end residues are part of each CDR3. A D gene is named only where the DNA matches it firmly. A row's size may be missing; if present it is once, few, many or a size class.

J	length	V	size	D	DNA	CDR3
TRBJ2-5	13	TRBV5-8	many	-	TGTGCCAGCAGCTTGGTTTGGCAAGAGACCCAGTACTTC	CASSLVWQETQYF
TRBJ2-5	16	TRBV5-1	many	-	TGCGCCAGCAGCCCCCAGGTACTAGCTGGTACAGAGACCCAGTACTTC	CASSPQVLAGTETQYF
TRBJ2-5	13	TRBV7-9	many	-	TGTGCCAGCAGCTTCGGAGACGAAAAGACCCAGTACTTC	CASSFGDEKTQYF
TRBJ2-2	17	TRBV5-5	many	TRBD2	TGTGCCAGCAGCTTGACTAGCGGGAGGGCAGGTACCGGGGAGCTGTTTTTT	CASSLTSGRAGTGELFF
TRBJ1-3	13	TRBV20-1	-	-	TGCAGTGCAGCGCTGGGCTCTGGAAACACCATATATTTT	CSAALGSGNTIYF
TRBJ2-2	18	TRBV7-2	many	TRBD2	TGTGCCAGCAGCTTAGCCCTTGGACTAGCGGGAGCGGGCGGGGAGCTGTTTTTT	CASSLALGLAGAGGELFF
TRBJ2-7	14	TRBV6-1	many	TRBD1	TGTGCCAGCAGCGCCTCGGGACAGGGCTACGAGCAGTACTTC	CASSASGQGYEQYF
TRBJ1-5	15	TRBV6-2/TRBV6-3	many	TRBD1	TGTGCCAGCAGTTCGGGACAGAAACTCAATCAGCCCCAGCATTTT	CASSSGQKLNQPQHF
TRBJ2-2	15	TRBV19	many	-	TGTGCCAGTAGTATAGCTGGGGGAGCCACCGGGGAGCTGTTTTTT	CASSIAGGATGELFF
TRBJ1-2	17	TRBV2	-	-	TGTGCCAGCAGTCACTCCCTGAAGAGTTTCCCTAACTATGGCTACACCTTC	CASSHSLKSFPNYGYTF
TRBJ1-4	15	TRBV15	many	-	TGTGCCACCAGCAGAGTGGGGGGCGAGGGTGAAAAACTGTTTTTT	CATSRVGGEGEKLFF
TRBJ2-1	14	TRBV28	many	-	TGTGCCAGCAGTTTAGGGCTGGGAGACAATGAGCAGTTCTTC	CASSLGLGDNEQFF
TRBJ1-5	16	TRBV6-5	many	-	TGTGCCAGCAGTTCACGGGGGGATAATAGCAATCAGCCCCAGCATTTT	CASSSRGDNSNQPQHF
TRBJ2-5	13	TRBV29-1	-	TRBD2	TGCAGCTTAGGGCTAGCGGTACGGGAGACCCAGTACTTC	CSLGLAVRETQYF
TRBJ2-1	16	TRBV20-1	many	-	TGCAGTGCTAGAGTTGGAAAAGGGGTCTCCACGGATGAGCAGTTCTTC	CSARVGKGVSTDEQFF
TRBJ1-1	16	TRBV5-1	-	TRBD1	TGCGCCAGCAGCTTGGTCCGGGGCAGGGGGGACACTGAAGCTTTCTTT	CASSLVRGRGDTEAFF
TRBJ2-7	13	TRBV7-9	many	-	TGTGCCAGCAGCTTAGAAGTCCGCTACGAGCAGTACTTC	CASSLEVRYEQYF
TRBJ1-2	15	TRBV4-2	many	-	TGTGCCAGCAGCCAAGAGTCCCGCCCCAGGGATGGCTACACCTTC	CASSQESRPRDGYTF
TRBJ2-1	12	TRBV29-1	-	-	TGCAGCTTGGGCCGCGGGTACAATGAGCAGTTCTTC	CSLGRGYNEQFF
TRBJ2-3	14	TRBV6-9	-	TRBD2	TGTGCCAGCCGGCAGGGACTAGCAGTGGATACGCAGTATTTT	CASRQGLAVDTQYF
TRBJ2-5	15	TRBV6-6	many	-	TGTGCCAGCAGTTACGGACAAGCCTGGGGAGAGACCCAGTACTTC	CASSYGQAWGETQYF
TRBJ1-2	13	TRBV27	many	-	TGTGCCAGCAGTTTTCGGGGGTACTATGGCTACACCTTC	CASSFRGYYGYTF
TRBJ1-2	16	TRBV15	once	-	TGTGTCACCAGCATAAACGCGGGACCCTTTAACTATGGCTACACCTTC	CVTSINAGPFNYGYTF
TRBJ2-5	12	TRBV10-3	-	TRBD1	TGTGCCATACAGGGGGCTACGGGGGCCCAGTACTTC	CAIQGATGAQYF
TRBJ1-5	18	TRBV30	-	-	TGTGCCTGGACGCCCCGAAGCCGGGGGAGGGGGTCCAATCAGCCCCAGCATTTT	CAWTPRSRGRGSNQPQHF
TRBJ2-5	14	TRBV5-1	once	TRBD1	TGCGCCAGCAGCTCGGGACAGCCAAAAGAGACCCAGTACTTC	CASSSGQPKETQYF
TRBJ2-1	17	TRBV6-5	many	TRBD1	TGTGCCAGCAGTTGGGGAGCCGACAGGGGGGCACACAATGAGCAGTTCTTC	CASSWGADRGAHNEQFF
TRBJ2-5	15	TRBV7-6	many	TRBD2	TGTGCCAGCAGATTTAGCGGGGCGGCCCAAGAGACCCAGTACTTC	CASRFSGAAQETQYF
TRBJ2-2	16	TRBV4-1	many	TRBD1	TGCGCCAGCAGCCAAGAGCCTCAGGGGGTAGCCGGGGAGCTGTTTTTT	CASSQEPQGVAGELFF
TRBJ2-3	15	TRBV10-3	many	TRBD2	TGTGCCATCAGTGAGTCCCCTAGCGGGAGGGATACGCAGTATTTT	CAISESPSGRDTQYF
TRBJ2-3	14	TRBV28	-	-	TGTGCCAGCACCCCGGACGGTCTCCAGGATACGCAGTATTTT	CASTPDGLQDTQYF
TRBJ1-3	15	TRBV6-5	many	-	TGTGCCAGCAGTTACGACAGGTACTCTGGAAACACCATATATTTT	CASSYDRYSGNTIYF
TRBJ2-5	14	TRBV5-5	many	-	TGTGCCAGCAGCTTGATAGGCGACCAGCGGACCCAGTACTTC	CASSLIGDQRTQYF
TRBJ2-2	16	TRBV15	many	-	TGTGCCACCAGAAGTGGAGAGGGGATCGGCACCGGGGAGCTGTTTTTT	CATRSGEGIGTGELFF
TRBJ1-5	16	TRBV6-2/TRBV6-3	many	-	TGTGCCAGCAGCCCTCCCCTCAGAACATATTATCAGCCCCAGCATTTT	CASSPPLRTYYQPQHF
TRBJ1-2	17	TRBV20-1	many	-	TGCAGTGCTAGACCTCCTATCCCAGGGAGTGGGTCCTATGGCTACACCTTC	CSARPPIPGSGSYGYTF
TRBJ1-1	12	TRBV7-9	few	-	TGTGCCAGCAGCTTAGAGAAGGGGCGGTCTTTCTTT	CASSLEKGRSFF
TRBJ2-3	16	TRBV30	-	TRBD2	TGTGCCGGGAGGACTAGCGGGAGGCCTAGCACAGATACGCAGTATTTT	CAGRTSGRPSTDTQYF
TRBJ2-1	14	TRBV4-2	-	-	TGTGCCAGCAGCCAAGGGGACACCTACAATGAGCAGTTCTTC	CASSQGDTYNEQFF
TRBJ2-7	16	TRBV5-8	many	TRBD1	TGTGCCAGCAGCTTGGGCGGACAGGGGGGCGCGGAGGAGCAGTACTTC	CASSLGGQGGAEEQYF
TRBJ1-6	13	TRBV12-3/TRBV12-4	-	TRBD1	TGTGCCAGCAGTCGCGGGACAGCTTCACCCCTCCACTTT	CASSRGTASPLHF
TRBJ2-3	15	TRBV6-6	-	TRBD2	TGTGCCAGCAGTCTAGCGGGGGCCGTGACAGATACGCAGTATTTT	CASSLAGAVTDTQYF
TRBJ2-3	13	TRBV10-3	-	TRBD1	TGTGCCATCAGGGACAGGGAGGCAGATACGCAGTATTTT	CAIRDREADTQYF
TRBJ1-2	15	TRBV19	-	TRBD1	TGTGCCAGTAGTGCCGAGGGGACAGGGTTCTATGGCTACACCTTC	CASSAEGTGFYGYTF
TRBJ2-7	11	TRBV29-1	-	-	TGCAGCGTAGGATTGAGCTACGAGCAGTACTTC	CSVGLSYEQYF
TRBJ1-5	18	TRBV5-5	-	-	TGTGCCAGCATGGGCGGGTTCATAAAATGGGGGAGCAATCAGCCCCAGCATTTT	CASMGGFIKWGSNQPQHF
TRBJ1-6	13	TRBV10-2	many	-	TGCGCCAGCACCCCGGACTCAACAAGGACCCTCCACTTT	CASTPDSTRTLHF
TRBJ2-7	14	TRBV7-9	many	TRBD2	TGTGCCAGCAGCGGACGGACTAGCCATTTCGAGCAGTACTTC	CASSGRTSHFEQYF
TRBJ2-3	14	TRBV5-1	many	-	TGCGCCAGCAGCCTCTACTCCGCCGGAGATACGCAGTATTTT	CASSLYSAGDTQYF
TRBJ2-3	15	TRBV20-1	-	-	TGCAGTGCTAGAGAGGATGCGAGCTCCTACAATGAGCAGTATTTT	CSAREDASSYNEQYF
TRBJ2-5	14	TRBV9	-	-	TGTGCCAGCAGCAAGGGGGACCAACGGGAGACCCAGTACTTC	CASSKGDQRETQYF
TRBJ1-5	15	TRBV4-2	-	-	TGTGCCAGCAGCCAAGGGGGTATTAGCAATCAGCCCCAGCATTTT	CASSQGGISNQPQHF